This T cell receptor (beta chain) was sequenced during a study of CD4+ T cells in melanoma. Study findings and constraints: CD8+ T cell, macrophage and B cell function reportedly correlated with neoantigen-specific CD4+ T cells. In melanoma, neoantigen-specific CD4+ T cells reportedly differed in differentiation state.

V gave up 5 bases and J gave up 8 bases, with 12 bases separating them. The CDR3 covers 12 residues. From germline, CDR1 is MGHDK and CDR2 SYGVNS. Clones were sequenced by immunoSEQ multiplex PCR, and TCRdb holds only the in-frame ones, with some missing. The sample yields under 10,000 clones, around 70% seen once. As regards this clone: The antigen remains undetermined.

The rearrangement joins TRBV25-1 to TRBJ1-1, with D unclear. The sequence derives from a human donor with melanoma. The sample consisted of cells from a culture (not recorded whether cultured in vitro). This CDR3 reads CASSLQSIEAFF. In DNA form, the CDR3 reads TGTGCCAGCAGTTTACAGTCGATCGAAGCTTTCTTT.